This T cell receptor beta chain was identified during a study of blood T cell repertoires in COVID-19. For the study at large: Researchers got acute and convalescent COVID-19 samples from the United States, Italy and Spain. In each case, the material was cDNA or gDNA derived from T cells, B-cell-depleted T cells, or PBMCs.

As originally analysed: For nucleated cells, counts were estimated from reference gene primer amplification. Repertoires were generated with immunoSEQ multiplex PCR, while TCRdb's copy carries only in-frame clones and drops some. V and J calls and clone size come straight from that table; D and trimming were deduced from the DNA. The sample contains fewer than 250,000 clones, 88% of which appear only once. The junction had 4 bases not matched to a gene; V was cut back by 2 bases and J by 0 bases. There are 16 residues in the CDR3. Germline CDR1 and CDR2: SGDLS and YYNGEE. This clonotype originated in a man between 40 and 49 years old with acute or convalescent COVID-19. V and J are TRBV9 and TRBJ2-5; 10 bases agree with TRBD2. The specimen sequenced was peripheral blood. CDR3 loop: CASSVGSGGYQETQYF. CDR3 DNA sequence: TGTGCCAGCAGCGTTGGTAGCGGGGGGTACCAAGAGACCCAGTACTTC.